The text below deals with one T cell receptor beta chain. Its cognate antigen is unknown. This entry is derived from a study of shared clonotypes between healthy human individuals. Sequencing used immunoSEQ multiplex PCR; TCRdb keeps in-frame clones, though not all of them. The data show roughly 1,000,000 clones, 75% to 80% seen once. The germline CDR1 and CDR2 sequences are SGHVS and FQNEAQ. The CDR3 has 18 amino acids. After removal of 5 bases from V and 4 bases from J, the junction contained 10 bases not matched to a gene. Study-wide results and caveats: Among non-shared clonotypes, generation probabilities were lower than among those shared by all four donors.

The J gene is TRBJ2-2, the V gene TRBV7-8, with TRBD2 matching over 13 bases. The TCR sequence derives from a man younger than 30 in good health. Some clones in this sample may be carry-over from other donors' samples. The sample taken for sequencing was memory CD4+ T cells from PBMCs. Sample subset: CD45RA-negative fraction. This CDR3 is CASSPRTSGSGGTGELFF. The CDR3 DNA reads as TGTGCCAGCAGCCCTAGGACTAGCGGGAGCGGGGGCACCGGGGAGCTGTTTTTT.